Listed below are T cell receptor beta chains from one sample, sequenced in a study of CD8 T cells in ankylosing spondylitis. TCRdb used MiXCR to reprocess the 5' RACE reads, holding one entry per CDR3 protein. The sample gives some 220,000 distinct CDR3 sequences, more than 9% of which show up once; 2% to 3% is in the top ten. The sequenced sample was blood, either unsorted or a sorted T cell fraction (not recorded which). The receptors derive from a male donor with ankylosing spondylitis or in good health (not recorded which). Both conserved end residues are part of each CDR3. Each record gives: V gene, CDR3 length, J gene, clone size, D gene, CDR3 DNA, CDR3 protein. A D gene is named only where the DNA matches it firmly. Expanded clones get a size class; other rows say once, few or many, or leave the size out.

TRBV18	13	TRBJ2-7	NA	NA	TGTGCCAGCTCACCAGGGGCTTCGAACGAGCAGTACTTC	CASSPGASNEQYF
TRBV6-4	16	TRBJ2-3	NA	TRBD2	TGTGCCAGCAGTGACGCGAGCGGGGGGACCACATATACGCAGTATTTT	CASSDASGGTTYTQYF
TRBV10-3	16	TRBJ1-2	many	NA	TGTGCCATCAGTGAGTCGAGTGGCAGGGAGAACTATGGCTACACCTTC	CAISESSGRENYGYTF
TRBV29-1	12	TRBJ2-3	many	NA	TGCAGCGTTGACCCTGTGGCAGATACGCAGTATTTT	CSVDPVADTQYF
TRBV15	16	TRBJ2-7	many	TRBD2	TGTGCCACCAGCAGGGGAAGGACTAGCCCCCACTACGAGCAGTACTTC	CATSRGRTSPHYEQYF
TRBV25-1	15	TRBJ2-5	many	TRBD2	TGTGCCAGCAGTGAATCCCCGCGCGGGGGAGAGACCCAGTACTTC	CASSESPRGGETQYF
TRBV9	15	TRBJ1-3	many	NA	TGTGCCAGCAGCGTACGGGAGGGATACGGAAACACCATATATTTT	CASSVREGYGNTIYF
TRBV29-1	12	TRBJ2-5	many	NA	TGCAGCGTTGGGGGCCTCCAAGAGACCCAGTACTTC	CSVGGLQETQYF
TRBV20-1	13	TRBJ1-4	NA	NA	TGCAGTGCCGTCCAGGACAGTAATGAAAAACTGTTTTTT	CSAVQDSNEKLFF
TRBV24-1	13	TRBJ2-7	many	NA	TGTGCCACCAGTGATTCGGGCGGCGGGAAGCAGTACTTC	CATSDSGGGKQYF
TRBV27	17	TRBJ2-7	many	NA	TGTGCCAGCAGTCTTCTTGGGACATCGTTACGCTCCTACGAGCAGTACTTC	CASSLLGTSLRSYEQYF
TRBV23-1	15	TRBJ2-3	NA	NA	TGCGCCACCCTTCCCTGGGGTGCGGCACAAGATACGCAGTATTTT	CATLPWGAAQDTQYF
TRBV11-2	13	TRBJ1-2	many	NA	TGTGCCAGCAGCCCCGGCAGGGCGTCTGGCTACACCTTC	CASSPGRASGYTF
TRBV5-6	14	TRBJ2-3	NA	TRBD2	TGTGCCAGCAGCGCACTAGCGGGAGGAGATACGCAGTATTTT	CASSALAGGDTQYF
TRBV4-1	14	TRBJ2-3	many	NA	TGCGCCAGCAGCCAAGATGCGGGGAAGGATACGCAGTATTTT	CASSQDAGKDTQYF
TRBV6-1	13	TRBJ1-4	many	NA	TGTGCCAGCAGTAGGGGAGCTAATGAAAAACTGTTTTTT	CASSRGANEKLFF
TRBV5-1	15	TRBJ1-3	many	NA	TGCGCCAGCAGCTGGGACCTGTCCTCTGGAAACACCATATATTTT	CASSWDLSSGNTIYF
TRBV5-1	11	TRBJ2-7	many	NA	TGTGCCAGCAGCTTAGCGTACGAGCAGTACTTC	CASSLAYEQYF
TRBV19	16	TRBJ2-2	many	NA	TGTGCCAGTAACCTCTTGGGGATCACGAACACCGGGGAGCTGTTTTTT	CASNLLGITNTGELFF
TRBV27	14	TRBJ2-6	many	NA	TGTGCCAGCAGTTTAACAGCTGGGGCCAACGTCCTGACTTTC	CASSLTAGANVLTF
TRBV29-1	11	TRBJ1-1	few	NA	TGCAGCGCTCAGGGTTACACTGAAGCTTTCTTT	CSAQGYTEAFF
TRBV6-5	11	TRBJ1-2	NA	NA	TGTGCCGCTGGTTCCAACTATGGCTACACCTTC	CAAGSNYGYTF
TRBV12-3/TRBV12-4	15	TRBJ2-7	many	TRBD2	TGTGCCAGCAGCGAAGCGGGAGAATACCCCTACGAGCAGTACTTC	CASSEAGEYPYEQYF
TRBV3-1	16	TRBJ2-7	many	NA	TGTGCCAGCAGCCAGCAAGGTGGGATTGTAGGGGGCGAGCAGTACTTC	CASSQQGGIVGGEQYF
TRBV7-2	17	TRBJ1-3	NA	NA	TGTGCCAGCAGCTTAGCGCTTCCGGGGGGCGTTGGAAACACCATATATTTT	CASSLALPGGVGNTIYF
TRBV30	14	TRBJ1-4	many	NA	TGTGCCTGGAGGATGGACAGCCCTAATGAAAAACTGTTTTTT	CAWRMDSPNEKLFF
TRBV20-1	16	TRBJ2-7	many	TRBD2	TGCAGTGCTCATACATACCTACTAGCGGGGTTTTACGAGCAGTACTTC	CSAHTYLLAGFYEQYF
TRBV2	15	TRBJ1-5	many	NA	TGTGCCAGCAGCGGAAATCGCAATAGCAATCAGCCCCAGCATTTT	CASSGNRNSNQPQHF
TRBV12-3/TRBV12-4	14	TRBJ1-5	many	NA	TGTGCCAGCACCTCGGCTGGGGGCAATCAGCCCCAGCATTTT	CASTSAGGNQPQHF
TRBV5-1	12	TRBJ1-1	few	NA	TGCGCCAGCAGCTTGGACCGGACGGGAGCTTTCTTT	CASSLDRTGAFF
TRBV12-3/TRBV12-4	12	TRBJ2-3	NA	TRBD1	TGTGCCAGCACCCCGGACAGGAATTCTCAGTATTTT	CASTPDRNSQYF
TRBV20-1	18	TRBJ2-1	many	TRBD2	TGCAGTGCTAGAGACCGGACTAGCGGGGGGGCCCGTTACAATGAGCAGTTCTTC	CSARDRTSGGARYNEQFF
TRBV20-1	14	TRBJ2-4	many	NA	TGCAGTGCTAGCGAAAACAGTGCCAAAAACATTCAGTACTTC	CSASENSAKNIQYF
TRBV7-2	15	TRBJ2-7	few	NA	TGTGCCAGCAGCTCCCAGGGACGGGCGGCCTACGAGCAGTACTTC	CASSSQGRAAYEQYF
TRBV7-9	17	TRBJ2-1	many	TRBD2	TGTGCCAGCAGCTTAGGGGTGTTAGCGGGAGATAACAATGAGCAGTTCTTC	CASSLGVLAGDNNEQFF
TRBV5-5	13	TRBJ1-1	many	NA	TGTGCCAGCAGCCGACGGGGGAACACTGAAGCTTTCTTT	CASSRRGNTEAFF
TRBV7-9	14	TRBJ2-7	few	NA	TGTGCCAGCAGCGATCGACAGGAGGCCTACGAGCAGTACTTC	CASSDRQEAYEQYF
TRBV7-9	13	TRBJ2-2	many	NA	TGTGCCAGCAGCTGGCGTGCCGCCGGGGAGCTGTTTTTT	CASSWRAAGELFF
TRBV6-1	14	TRBJ1-5	many	NA	TGTGCCAGCAGTGTCGGAAATAGCAATCAGCCCCAGCATTTT	CASSVGNSNQPQHF
TRBV20-1	12	TRBJ2-7	NA	TRBD1	TGCAGTGCTAGTTACAGGGGATACGAGCAGTACTTC	CSASYRGYEQYF
TRBV29-1	13	TRBJ1-2	many	NA	TGCAGCTCCGACGCCGGGGGTCCCTATGGCTACACCTTC	CSSDAGGPYGYTF
TRBV11-3	15	TRBJ2-2	few	NA	TGTGCCAGCAGCTTTATTTCCGGGAACACCGGGGAGCTGTTTTTT	CASSFISGNTGELFF
TRBV2	16	TRBJ2-3	many	TRBD1	TGTGCCAGCAGTGACGCCGGGACAGGGGGCACAGATACGCAGTATTTT	CASSDAGTGGTDTQYF
TRBV15	16	TRBJ2-3	many	NA	TGTGCCACCAATCGAGGTCGGGGCGCACGCACAGATACGCAGTATTTT	CATNRGRGARTDTQYF
TRBV7-2	14	TRBJ2-7	NA	NA	TGTGCCAGCAGCTTAGGGCACAGCTCCTACGAGCAGTACTTC	CASSLGHSSYEQYF
TRBV30	14	TRBJ1-2	many	NA	TGTGCCTGGAGTGTGGGGGGCAGGGCCTATGGCTACACCTTC	CAWSVGGRAYGYTF
TRBV12-3/TRBV12-4	12	TRBJ1-2	few	NA	TGTGCCAGCACTGGGGGGGGCTATGGCTACACCTTC	CASTGGGYGYTF
TRBV12-3/TRBV12-4	12	TRBJ1-2	many	TRBD1	TGTGCCAGCACCCCAGGGGGATTTGGCTACACCTTC	CASTPGGFGYTF
TRBV6-1	15	TRBJ2-4	many	NA	TGTGCCAGCTCCCTTTTTGGGTTTGGCAAAAACATTCAGTACTTC	CASSLFGFGKNIQYF
TRBV29-1	11	TRBJ2-7	NA	NA	TGCAGCGTTGCGTGGCTTGGCGAGCAGTACTTC	CSVAWLGEQYF
TRBV3-1	15	TRBJ2-1	many	TRBD1	TGTGCCAGCAGCTCTAGGGACAGGGGGGACAATGAGCAGTTCTTC	CASSSRDRGDNEQFF
TRBV7-2	16	TRBJ2-6	many	NA	TGTGCCAGCAGCTTAGTAGGTCCTTCTAGGGCCAACGTCCTGACTTTC	CASSLVGPSRANVLTF
TRBV15	18	TRBJ2-6	NA	NA	TGTGCCACCAGCAGAGATAGGAAGACCCGCTCTGGGGCCAACGTCCTGACTTTC	CATSRDRKTRSGANVLTF
TRBV20-1	15	TRBJ1-5	many	TRBD1	TGCAGTGCTTCCGACAGGGGGCAAAGCAATCAGCCCCAGCATTTT	CSASDRGQSNQPQHF
TRBV24-1	14	TRBJ2-1	many	TRBD1	TGTGCCACCAGTGGGGGACAGGGTGGGAATGAGCAGTTCTTC	CATSGGQGGNEQFF